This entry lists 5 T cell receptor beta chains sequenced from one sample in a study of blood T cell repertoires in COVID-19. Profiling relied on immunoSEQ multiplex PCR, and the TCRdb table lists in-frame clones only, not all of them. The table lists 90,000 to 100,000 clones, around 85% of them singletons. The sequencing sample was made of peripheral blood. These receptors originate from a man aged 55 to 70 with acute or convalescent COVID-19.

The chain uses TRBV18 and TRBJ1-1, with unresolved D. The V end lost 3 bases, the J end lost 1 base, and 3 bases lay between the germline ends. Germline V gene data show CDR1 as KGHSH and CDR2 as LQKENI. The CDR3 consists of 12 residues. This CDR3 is CASSPQNTEAFF. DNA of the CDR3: TGTGCCAGCTCACCCCAGAACACTGAAGCTTTCTTT.

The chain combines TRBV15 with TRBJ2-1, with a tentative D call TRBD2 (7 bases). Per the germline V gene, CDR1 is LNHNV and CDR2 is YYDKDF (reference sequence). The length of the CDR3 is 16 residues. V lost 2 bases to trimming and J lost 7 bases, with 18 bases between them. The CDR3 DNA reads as TGTGCCACCAGCAGACCGTCGGGGGGCAGCGGGAATGAGCAGTTCTTC. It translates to CATSRPSGGSGNEQFF.

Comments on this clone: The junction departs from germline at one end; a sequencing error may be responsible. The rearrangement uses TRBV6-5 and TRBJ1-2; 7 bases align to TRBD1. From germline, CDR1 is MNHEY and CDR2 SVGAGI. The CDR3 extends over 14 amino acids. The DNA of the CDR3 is TGTGCCAGCAGTGACTCAGGGGGAAACTATGGCTACACCTTC. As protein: CASSDSGGNYGYTF.

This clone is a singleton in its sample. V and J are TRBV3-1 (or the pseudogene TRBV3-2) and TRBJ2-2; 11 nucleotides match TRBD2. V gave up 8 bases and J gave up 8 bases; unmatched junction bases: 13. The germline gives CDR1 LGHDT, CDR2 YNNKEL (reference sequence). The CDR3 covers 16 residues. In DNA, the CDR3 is TGTGCCAGCGTCAGGACTAGCGGGCATCCCGGTGGGGAGCTGTTTTTT. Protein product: CASVRTSGHPGGELFF.

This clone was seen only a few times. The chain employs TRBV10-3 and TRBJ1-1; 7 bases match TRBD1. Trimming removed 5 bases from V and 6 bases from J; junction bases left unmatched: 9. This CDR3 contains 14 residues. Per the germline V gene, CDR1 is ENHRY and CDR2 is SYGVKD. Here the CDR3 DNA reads TGTGCCATCAGTAAAGACAGGGACCTACCTGAAGCTTTCTTT. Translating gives CAISKDRDLPEAFF.